These T cell receptor beta chains were read from a single sample in a study of cytomegalovirus exposure and HLA in healthy donors. Using immunoSEQ multiplex PCR, the repertoire was profiled, and TCRdb retains in-frame clones only, with some absent. The listing contains some 140,000 clones. The material sequenced was PBMCs. Receptor source: a woman aged 55-75 years in good health and CMV-seronegative. The conserved cysteine and the conserved F or W are not part of the CDR3 here.

>TRBV10-2|14|TRBJ2-7
ASGDRLARVSYEQY
>TRBV5-5|14|TRBJ1-1
ASSLFTGQGDTEAF
>TRBV28|14|TRBJ1-3
ASSPTWTTSGNTIY
>TRBV10-3|14|TRBJ2-7
AISEPKTGSSYEQY
>TRBV6-5|12|TRBJ2-3
ASSYDRGTDTQY
>TRBV27|12|TRBJ2-7
ASSQGQVAYEQY
>TRBV11-3|12|TRBJ2-3
ASSLSGGADTQY
>TRBV6-1|13|TRBJ2-7
ASRELAGVTYEQY
>TRBV28|12|TRBJ1-4
ASTFSPGYEKLF
>TRBV28|13|TRBJ2-2
ASSPGTGNTGELF
>TRBV5-1|12|TRBJ1-5
ASSLGEYNQPQH
>TRBV5-1|13|TRBJ2-5
ASSLGTGDRETQY
>TRBV27|10|TRBJ2-7
ASSRGYYEQY
>TRBV19|12|TRBJ2-7
ASSIGTGNYEQY
>TRBV28|12|TRBJ1-1
ASTDPGGGTEAF
>TRBV20-1|8|TRBJ1-2
SGRGYGYT
>TRBV29-1|11|TRBJ2-7
SVETVNSYEQY
>TRBV28|16|TRBJ1-5
ASTPDFGDPVSNQPQH
>TRBV2|10|TRBJ2-1
ATGPRGNEQF
>TRBV10-3|13|TRBJ1-1
AISESGQGASEAF
>TRBV6-5|12|TRBJ2-1
ASSQRDLRDEQL
>TRBV5-1|11|TRBJ1-5
ASSYYSNQPQH
>TRBV6-5|12|TRBJ2-7
ASRLRQVSYEQY
>TRBV2|14|TRBJ2-3
ASSEESSGPTDTQY
>TRBV12-5|13|TRBJ1-4
ASGLSGSTNEKLF
>TRBV2|13|TRBJ2-5
ASSEGGFWKETQY
>TRBV6-5|13|TRBJ2-7
ASSSSGGAGYEQY
>TRBV6-5|13|TRBJ2-5
ASSSQGPTRGEQY
>TRBV25-1|10|TRBJ1-5
ASSVLDQPQH
>TRBV7-9|14|TRBJ2-7
ASSLISGRASYGQY
>TRBV5-1|13|TRBJ2-3
ASSPPGLATDTQY
>TRBV5-1|14|TRBJ2-5
ASSLVASGGKETQY
>TRBV7-2|12|TRBJ2-7
ASSLQAGAYEQY
>TRBV5-6|14|TRBJ2-3
ASSSGQGITTDTQY
>TRBV2|11|TRBJ1-1
ASSPTGIIEAF
>TRBV19|14|TRBJ2-1
ARGRGGRGSYNEQF
>TRBV14|11|TRBJ1-5
ASSQETGQPQH
>TRBV18|11|TRBJ1-2
ASSPGDSAGYT
>TRBV5-1|14|TRBJ2-1
ASSSRTSGGSNEQF
>TRBV5-1|13|TRBJ1-1
ASSLGGTVNTEAF
>TRBV7-6|10|TRBJ2-3
ASSSRPPTQY
>TRBV10-1|13|TRBJ2-1
ASIIGQTSVDEQF
>TRBV10-2|11|TRBJ1-2
ASSSREEVGYT
>TRBV6-5|12|TRBJ1-6
ASSPSGAVSPLH
>TRBV27|11|TRBJ1-1
ASSRTALSEAF
>TRBV28|15|TRBJ1-1
ASRTGTGDSKNTEAF
>TRBV7-3|14|TRBJ2-2
ASSLTLKGGSGELF
>TRBV21-1|16|TRBJ1-3
ASSPWGKGHLSGNTIY
>TRBV18|12|TRBJ1-1
ASSPRGLYTEAF
>TRBV5-4|16|TRBJ1-4
ASSLEVGRGIRREKLF